These 13 T cell receptor beta chains originate from one sample sequenced in a study of patients and donors after allogeneic stem cell transplantation. TCRdb re-derived calls from the RT-PCR reads in MiXCR, one entry per CDR3 protein. The sample contains 150,000 to 200,000 distinct CDR3 sequences, approximately 41% of which appear only once. The specimen was blood, either unsorted or a sorted T cell fraction (not recorded which). The receptors come from a human donor who was either an allogeneic HSCT recipient or a stem cell or donor lymphocyte infusion donor (not recorded which). It is not recorded whose cells these are; they may come from a transplant donor.

This clonotype was detected only a few times. The rearrangement links TRBV30 to TRBJ1-1; no clear D gene. V gave up 0 bases and J gave up 10 bases, with 9 bases separating them. The CDR3 sequence is 11 residues long. The germline CDR1 and CDR2 sequences are GTSNPN and SVGIG (reference sequence). The CDR3 region has the DNA TGTGCCTGGAGTGTACGGGGTACAGCTTTCTTT. It specifies CAWSVRGTAFF.

This clonotype was picked up a small number of times. The chain links TRBV24-1 to TRBJ2-1, with 7 bases that match TRBD1. Germline lookup yields CDR1 KGHDR and CDR2 SFDVKD. The CDR3 spans 12 residues. Trimming removed 2 bases from V and 13 bases from J; junction bases left unmatched: 4. The CDR3 reads CATSDSRQGQFF. The DNA of the CDR3 is TGTGCCACCAGTGATTCCCGACAGGGTCAGTTCTTC.

This clonotype has only one observation. The gene calls are TRBV29-1 and TRBJ1-1; tentatively, D is TRBD1 (6 bases). V was clipped by 4 bases and J by 4 bases, with 7 bases between them. The CDR3 loop spans 11 amino acids. CDR1 is SQVTM and CDR2 is ANQGSEA in the germline V gene. The DNA of the CDR3 is TGCAGCGTTGGGGGGGCCACTGAAGCTTTCTTT. Translated, it gives CSVGGATEAFF.

This chain joins TRBV5-1 and TRBJ1-2, with D uncertain. Deletions cut 3 bases from V and 1 base from J, with 10 bases between. Germline-derived CDR1 and CDR2 are SGHRS and YFSETQ. The CDR3 is 14 amino acids. In DNA form, the CDR3 reads TGCGCCAGCAGCTCCCACGGGGTTAACTATGGCTACACCTTC. The encoded protein is CASSSHGVNYGYTF.

This clonotype was counted between two and nine times. The V gene is TRBV6-2 or TRBV6-3, the J gene TRBJ2-2, with D possibly being TRBD1 (6 bases). The V end lost 6 bases, the J end lost 3 bases, and 17 bases lay between the germline ends. Germline CDR1 and CDR2: MNHEY and SVGEGT. This CDR3 has 16 amino acids. The CDR3 DNA reads TGTGCCAGCAGCTCAACCGGGACAACCCACACCGGGGAGCTGTTTTTT. It specifies CASSSTGTTHTGELFF.

This rearrangement joins TRBV28 to TRBJ2-3, with 7 positions matching TRBD1. The CDR3 runs to 16 residues. V gave up 3 bases and J gave up 2 bases; unmatched junction bases: 8. Germline V gene lookup returns CDR1 MDHEN and CDR2 SYDVKM. In DNA form, the CDR3 reads TGTGCCAGCAGTTTGGAAGGAACAGGGGCCACAGATACGCAGTATTTT. Residues: CASSLEGTGATDTQYF.

V and J are TRBV12-3 or TRBV12-4 and TRBJ1-2; D might be TRBD1 (6 bases). Trimming removed 2 bases at V and 10 bases at J, with 26 bases between. The CDR3 is made up of 17 amino acids. The CDR3 nucleotides are TGTGCCAGCAGTTTAAGGATTACGGACAGATCTCGTAATGCCTACACCTTC. It translates to CASSLRITDRSRNAYTF.

The V gene is TRBV29-1, the J gene TRBJ2-5; a possible D gene is TRBD2 (5 bases). The V end was cut by 5 bases, the J end by 5 bases, with 15 bases between. Germline assignment: CDR1 SQVTM and CDR2 ANQGSEA. This CDR3 has 13 amino acids. CDR3 sequence (DNA): TGCAGCGTTCTCACTAGTGGGGTCGAGACCCAGTACTTC. Its protein is CSVLTSGVETQYF.

The chain has TRBV9 and TRBJ1-4; D is ambiguous. The CDR3 spans 14 residues. Germline CDR1 and CDR2: SGDLS and YYNGEE. The V and J ends lost 3 bases and 3 bases respectively, with 9 bases between them. CDR3 loop: CASSALGANEKLFF. Written as DNA, the CDR3 is TGTGCCAGCAGCGCACTCGGGGCTAATGAAAAACTGTTTTTT.

This clonotype was detected a few times. The chain combines TRBV2 with TRBJ2-7; tentative D call: TRBD1 (5 bases). The germline V gene has CDR1 SNHLY and CDR2 FYNNEI. The V end lost 4 bases, the J end lost 4 bases, and 20 bases lay between the germline ends. The CDR3 consists of 16 residues. CDR3 nucleotide sequence: TGTGCCAGCAGTGGCCCCGAAGGGGCGAATAATTACGAGCAGTACTTC. As protein: CASSGPEGANNYEQYF.

The chain joins TRBV7-9 to TRBJ2-3; D remains ambiguous. The V end lost 0 bases, the J end lost 3 bases, and 16 bases lay between the germline ends. Germline V gene data show CDR1 as SEHNR and CDR2 as FQNEAQ (reference sequence). There are 17 residues in the CDR3. The CDR3 DNA reads as TGTGCCAGCAGCTTAGCGATCAGTGGTGGAGTGACAGATACGCAGTATTTT. Translating gives CASSLAISGGVTDTQYF.

This clonotype has a handful of counts. The J gene is TRBJ1-2, the V gene TRBV12-3 or TRBV12-4; D may be TRBD1 (6 bases). V was shortened by 6 bases and J by 4 bases, with 18 bases between the two germline ends. The CDR3 totals 15 residues. CDR3 in DNA: TGTGCCAGCAGCGACCGAGGGGGGGGAATCTATGGCTACACCTTC. Protein sequence: CASSDRGGGIYGYTF.

The chain joins TRBV27 to TRBJ1-1; D not certain. V dropped 1 base and J dropped 8 bases, with 8 bases sitting between them. Germline CDR1 reads MNHEY; CDR2 reads SMNVEV (reference sequence). CDR3 length: 12 residues. The CDR3 reads CASSLLDGEAFF. The CDR3 DNA reads as TGTGCCAGCAGTTTATTAGACGGCGAAGCTTTCTTT.